These T cell receptor beta chains were read from a single sample in a study of blood T cell repertoires in COVID-19. The assay was immunoSEQ multiplex PCR, and TCRdb's table has in-frame clones only and misses some. The sample lists more than 150,000 clones, 75% to 90% occurring once. The sequencing sample was made of peripheral blood. Source of these receptors: a woman aged 40 to 49 with acute or convalescent COVID-19. Each CDR3 is given with its conserved first and last residue. The D gene is left open where the match is weak. The listing skips clone size in some rows; elsewhere it reads once, few, many or a size class.

TRBV6-5,TRBJ2-5,-,-,CASSRRGEQETQYF,TGTGCCAGCAGCCGGCGGGGAGAGCAAGAGACCCAGTACTTC
TRBV5-8,TRBJ2-2,-,few,CASSVPFPQEFTGELFF,TGTGCCAGCAGCGTACCGTTCCCCCAGGAATTCACCGGGGAGCTGTTTTTT
TRBV28,TRBJ1-5,TRBD1,-,CASSSTQGRGQPQHF,TGTGCCAGCAGTTCGACACAGGGGAGAGGGCAGCCCCAGCATTTT
TRBV28,TRBJ2-4,-,-,CASSLGDYLAKNIQYF,TGTGCCAGCAGTTTGGGAGACTATTTAGCCAAAAACATTCAGTACTTC
TRBV18,TRBJ2-7,-,once,CASSPKDTSYEQYF,TGTGCCAGCTCACCCAAAGACACGTCCTACGAGCAGTACTTC
TRBV12-5,TRBJ2-5,-,-,CASGLFGVETQYF,TGTGCTAGTGGTTTGTTCGGTGTAGAGACCCAGTACTTC
TRBV7-8,TRBJ1-5,TRBD1,once,CASSLPGQALYSNQPQHF,TGTGCCAGCAGCTTACCCGGACAGGCCCTTTATAGCAATCAGCCCCAGCATTTT
TRBV4-1,TRBJ2-1,TRBD2,-,CASSQEEVTSGKYNEQFF,TGCGCCAGCAGCCAAGAGGAGGTGACTAGCGGGAAATACAATGAGCAGTTCTTC
TRBV7-6,TRBJ2-7,TRBD2,-,CASSLSSGGASYEQYF,TGTGCCAGCAGCTTATCTAGCGGGGGGGCTAGTTACGAGCAGTACTTC
TRBV6-5,TRBJ2-2,-,-,CASGTSNTGELFF,TGTGCCAGCGGGACTTCGAACACCGGGGAGCTGTTTTTT
TRBV11-2,TRBJ2-1,TRBD2,-,CASSRTTGTSGLYEQFF,TGTGCCAGCAGCCGCACCACCGGGACTAGCGGTTTGTATGAGCAGTTCTTC
TRBV21-1,TRBJ2-7,-,-,CASSRTRNYEQYF,TGTGCCAGCAGCAGAACAAGAAACTACGAGCAGTACTTC
TRBV11-3,TRBJ2-2,-,-,CASRTGTGELFF,TGTGCCAGCAGAACAGGGACCGGGGAGCTGTTTTTT
TRBV27,TRBJ2-1,-,-,CASSSAGLYNEQFF,TGTGCCAGCAGTTCCGCGGGACTCTACAATGAGCAGTTCTTC
TRBV5-1,TRBJ1-1,-,-,CASSLEGRVANTEAFF,TGCGCCAGCAGCTTGGAGGGCAGGGTGGCGAACACTGAAGCTTTCTTT
TRBV6-2/TRBV6-3,TRBJ2-6,TRBD1,once,CASSPGTGGVGANVLTF,TGTGCCAGCAGCCCCGGGACAGGGGGCGTTGGGGCCAACGTCCTGACTTTC
TRBV7-3,TRBJ2-1,TRBD2,-,CASSAGNRGSSYNEQFF,TGTGCCAGCAGCGCGGGGAACCGCGGGAGCTCCTACAATGAGCAGTTCTTC
TRBV20-1,TRBJ1-1,-,once,CSASRDTEAFF,TGCAGTGCTAGCAGGGACACTGAAGCTTTCTTT
TRBV23-1,TRBJ1-5,-,-,CASSQSWAGLFNQPQHF,TGCGCCAGCAGTCAATCGTGGGCAGGGCTCTTTAATCAGCCCCAGCATTTT
TRBV6-5,TRBJ1-3,-,-,CASRQESSGNTIYF,TGTGCCAGCCGACAGGAAAGCTCTGGAAACACCATATATTTT
TRBV11-3,TRBJ2-5,TRBD1,-,CASSLEEALGQGLQETQYF,TGTGCCAGCAGCTTAGAGGAAGCACTGGGACAGGGGTTGCAAGAGACCCAGTACTTC
TRBV29-1,TRBJ2-7,TRBD1,-,CSVEARGLHEQYF,TGCAGCGTTGAGGCCAGGGGGCTTCACGAGCAGTACTTC
TRBV19,TRBJ2-1,-,-,CASSIGPLQFF,TGTGCCAGTAGTATAGGTCCCTTGCAGTTCTTC
TRBV18,TRBJ2-1,-,-,CASSPFSTDEQFF,TGTGCCAGCTCACCATTTTCTACCGATGAGCAGTTCTTC
TRBV18,TRBJ2-3,TRBD1,once,CASSPETGFADTQYF,TGTGCCAGCTCACCAGAGACAGGGTTCGCAGATACGCAGTATTTT
TRBV12-3/TRBV12-4,TRBJ1-1,-,-,CASSAQGLIEAFF,TGTGCCAGCAGCGCACAGGGACTAATTGAAGCTTTCTTT
TRBV2,TRBJ1-1,TRBD1,-,CASSINRGLAEAFF,TGTGCCAGCAGTATAAACAGGGGGCTCGCTGAAGCTTTCTTT
TRBV2,TRBJ1-3,TRBD1,-,CASSVLGQVGNTIYF,TGTGCCAGCAGCGTTCTGGGACAGGTCGGAAACACCATATATTTT
TRBV28,TRBJ2-7,-,-,CASSLVRSRAPYEQYF,TGTGCCAGCAGTTTAGTCCGTAGTAGAGCTCCCTACGAGCAGTACTTC
TRBV11-3,TRBJ2-1,-,-,CASSLGRGRYNEQFF,TGTGCCAGCAGCTTAGGTAGAGGGAGGTACAATGAGCAGTTCTTC
TRBV7-3,TRBJ2-7,TRBD1,-,CASSSATGGEQYF,TGTGCCAGCAGCTCTGCGACAGGGGGCGAGCAGTACTTC
TRBV28,TRBJ2-2,TRBD1,-,CASKFRVRGKAGELFF,TGTGCCAGCAAATTTCGTGTCAGGGGGAAGGCCGGGGAGCTGTTTTTT
TRBV7-9,TRBJ2-7,-,-,CASKNAGSGYEQYF,TGTGCCAGCAAAAACGCGGGTAGCGGCTACGAGCAGTACTTC
TRBV24-1,TRBJ1-2,TRBD1,-,CATSARQGRKGYGYTF,TGTGCCACCAGTGCCAGACAGGGGCGTAAAGGCTATGGCTACACCTTC
TRBV27,TRBJ1-2,-,-,CASAQRGADGYTF,TGTGCCAGCGCCCAGCGGGGGGCTGATGGCTACACCTTC
TRBV15,TRBJ2-2,-,once,CATSRVIARSPLAGELFF,TGTGCCACCAGCAGAGTCATAGCGCGGAGTCCATTGGCCGGGGAGCTGTTTTTT
TRBV5-1,TRBJ1-4,TRBD1,-,CASSYQGEGYEKLFF,TGCGCCAGCAGCTATCAGGGGGAAGGGTATGAAAAACTGTTTTTT
TRBV30,TRBJ2-1,TRBD2,-,CAWSLTSGVINEQFF,TGTGCCTGGAGTCTGACTAGCGGGGTCATTAATGAGCAGTTCTTC
TRBV28,TRBJ2-3,TRBD1,-,CASSGADRGNTQYF,TGTGCCAGCAGTGGCGCGGACAGGGGAAATACGCAGTATTTT
TRBV7-2,TRBJ2-7,TRBD2,-,CASSLGTRPYEQYF,TGTGCCAGCAGCTTAGGGACTAGACCCTACGAGCAGTACTTC
TRBV3-1/TRBV3-2,TRBJ2-1,-,-,CASSQDGHYNEQFF,TGTGCCAGCAGCCAAGACGGACATTACAATGAGCAGTTCTTC
TRBV7-8,TRBJ1-5,TRBD1,once,CASSIDREWVPQHF,TGTGCCAGCAGCATCGACAGGGAATGGGTGCCCCAGCATTTT
TRBV6-4,TRBJ1-4,-,-,CASRDAGGGRTTNEKLFF,TGTGCCAGCAGGGACGCCGGGGGGGGCCGAACAACTAATGAAAAACTGTTTTTT
TRBV18,TRBJ2-2,TRBD2,-,CASSQIASGHNTGELFF,TGTGCCAGCTCACAGATTGCTAGCGGACACAACACCGGGGAGCTGTTTTTT
TRBV27,TRBJ2-3,TRBD2,-,CASSFRTSGSADTQYF,TGTGCCAGCAGTTTCCGGACTAGCGGGAGCGCAGATACGCAGTATTTT
TRBV5-1,TRBJ1-5,TRBD1,few,CASSLGQGGNQPQHF,TGCGCCAGCAGCCTAGGACAGGGTGGCAATCAGCCCCAGCATTTT
TRBV7-3,TRBJ2-2,TRBD1,-,CASSAGQANTGELFF,TGTGCCAGCAGCGCGGGACAGGCGAACACCGGGGAGCTGTTTTTT
TRBV5-1,TRBJ2-4,TRBD2,-,CASSHGGNHAKNIQYF,TGCGCCAGCAGCCACGGGGGGAATCACGCCAAAAACATTCAGTACTTC